The rows below give T cell receptor beta chains drawn from one sample of a study of T cells in Graves' hyperthyroidism and ophthalmopathy. MiXCR, run by TCRdb on the multiplex PCR reads, gives a single entry per CDR3 protein. The sample shows 550,000 to 700,000 distinct CDR3 sequences, 14% to 15% of them seen only once. The sequencing sample was made of blood. All receptors come from a woman in her thirties or forties with Graves' ophthalmopathy. The CDR3 runs from the conserved cysteine through the conserved F or W.

v_call cdr3_aa
TRBV30 CASYRVGYEQYF
TRBV9 CVSSVGVAENGETQYF
TRBV12-3/TRBV12-4 CASRPPGSMNTEAFF
TRBV6-1 CASRSGTRDYEQYF
TRBV5-1 CASSLGRPPYEQYF
TRBV28 CASSSPAGRDITGELFF
TRBV6-1 CASSEAREYQPQHF
TRBV30 CAWSPLIYAFF
TRBV27 CVSSLSGTGNTIYF
TRBV14 CASSQVAGVNFETQYF
TRBV9 CASSVMAGGQGETQYF
TRBV6-1 CASSKRGRVETEAFF
TRBV6-2/TRBV6-3 CASSPTSGGLETQYF
TRBV4-1 CASSPLSVLAPRGYEQYF
TRBV12-3/TRBV12-4 CASSRRERAFF
TRBV7-8 CASSLGRGGDRGFSPLHF
TRBV6-1 CASSTQQSAETQYF
TRBV10-2 CARAGQQETQYF
TRBV29-1 CSVPLGHGELFF
TRBV12-3/TRBV12-4 CASSSPGSDTQYF
TRBV20-1 CSAAGVGYEQYF
TRBV4-2 CASSLQLAGGPISYEQYF
TRBV28 CALRAGNSPLHF
TRBV14 CASSRKRNTEAFF
TRBV5-4 CASSLFAAGGGELFF
TRBV30 CAWGVAEQYF
TRBV30 CAWSSGLGAATGELFF
TRBV29-1 CSVERTAYQETQYF
TRBV20-1 CSVGYYTF
TRBV6-1 CASIRHTGPYEQYF
TRBV6-5 CASSSRTPSYEQYF
TRBV7-9 CASSPEVGQYEQYF
TRBV6-1 CASSDLAGDFKNIQYF
TRBV4-1 CASSQGRTENTEAFF
TRBV10-3 CAISEGTALNQPQHF
TRBV12-3/TRBV12-4 CASSLRGLGGNTIYF
TRBV12-3/TRBV12-4 CASSLALQGQETQYF
TRBV19 CASSSYTDQETQYF
TRBV28 CASSLSRTPETQYF
TRBV12-3/TRBV12-4 CASIIAGVEDTQYF
TRBV9 CASSDSKRGGTDTQYF
TRBV6-1 CASRRPGGQDTEAFF
TRBV28 CASSLQGRGSYEQYF